This T cell receptor (beta chain) was observed in a study of cytomegalovirus exposure and HLA in healthy donors. The PCR had 60 Vbeta and 13 Jbeta primers. Produced via immunoSEQ multiplex PCR; TCRdb's table is partial and in-frame only. The sample yields about 72,000 clones, roughly 78% seen once. Whole-study results and caveats: Later analysis showed most CMV-associated TCR beta chains appearing HLA-restricted.

Of note for this clone: No antigen is known for it.

Germline CDR1 is SGHDT and CDR2 is YYEEEE. This CDR3 has 16 residues. V was cut by 3 bases and J by 5 bases, with 17 bases left in between. The chain recombines TRBV5-6 with TRBJ1-4; maybe TRBD1 (6 bases). Sequencing was done on a sample of PBMCs. This TCR was recovered from a young man in good health and CMV-seronegative. As DNA, the CDR3 is TGTGCCAGCAGCTCCTTAGACAGGCTGCCAAATGAAAAACTGTTTTTT. This encodes CASSSLDRLPNEKLFF.